The clone carrying this T cell receptor beta chain was seen at least ten times. Antigen: not known. The length of the CDR3 is 16 residues. The V and J ends lost 5 bases and 5 bases, in that order; junction bases with no gene match: 8. The V gene's germline CDR1 is MNHNS and CDR2 SASEGT. Study results and caveats: Whole repertoires were not studied in the larger cohort, only one V-J beta rearrangement. Tumor Treg TCRs overlapped most with tumor naive CD4+ cells.

Semi-nested PCR with Nested Universal Primer A followed constant-region reverse priming of full-length variable regions. TCRdb used MiXCR to reprocess the 5' RACE reads, holding one entry per CDR3 protein. The table records roughly 30,000 distinct CDR3 sequences, about a quarter of them present only once. Tregs were sorted as CD4+CD25+CD127-/low cells. This chain joins TRBV6-1 and TRBJ2-1, with 11 bases identical to TRBD2. Source material: tumor-infiltrating Tregs sorted from the breast tumor. The source of this sequence is a female donor with breast cancer. CDR3 residues: CASSNGLAGSHNEQFF. In nucleotides, the CDR3 is TGTGCCAGCAGTAATGGACTAGCGGGTTCTCACAATGAGCAGTTCTTC.